This entry is about one T cell receptor (beta chain). The clone's antigen remains unknown. No base quality values were provided; no much bigger clone lies one nucleotide off. Using the deep immunoSEQ assay, TCR CDR3 regions were amplified from genomic DNA by multiplex PCR. For each cell subset, the extracted genomic DNA was distributed evenly across all wells of several immunoSEQ 96-well plates, and each plate served as one replicate. Each replicate PCR for sorted subsets received 200 ng genomic DNA, equal to tens of thousands of T cell genomes. Purified libraries were quantified with a Qubit 3.0 fluorometer, sized on a Bioanalyzer 2100, and re-quantified with the KAPA Library Quantification kit. Each immunoSEQ 96-well plate was sequenced on its own single-read 150-cycle Illumina NextSeq 550 flow cell. Per the authors' processing: Because only junctional sequences without quality scores were contained in the immunoSEQ output, filtering matching that applied to full-length reads could not be performed. To assign V/J genes and CDR3, sequences were annotated against IMGT germline references using PyIR, a Python wrapper for IgBLAST v1.9. Reads were removed for weak V/J assignments (E-value above 1e-6), missing CDR3, stop codons, out-of-frame junctions, or ambiguous translated residues. V3J clonotypes were defined as sequences sharing the same inferred V gene, J gene, and CDR3 amino acid sequence. The percentage overlap between two repertoires was calculated by dividing the number of shared unique clonotypes by the size of the smaller repertoire. Richness of each repertoire was evaluated using RTK rarefaction, the Chao1 estimator, and Recon v2.1 estimates of unobserved clonotypes. For all TCRbeta clonotypes obtained by the gDNA method from a few donors, generation probabilities were computed with OLGA. Not all clones reach the TCRdb copy of this immuneACCESS table, which keeps in-frame sequences only. Checked studies attribute under half of the gap to unresolved V genes and leave the rest unexplained. The DNA gave D and trimming, while V, J and clone size come from that table. Counted in this sample were over 1.4 million clones; 96% of them appeared once. The ten largest clones take up about 1% of the sample.

The donors were healthy, HIV-negative adults with no recently reported acute infections or vaccinations. Only Caucasian adults living in Nashville, Tennessee, USA were represented among the donors. CD4+ T cells were enriched by magnetic negative selection, after which naive cells were positively selected on CD45RA and the negative fraction was taken as the memory subset. After blood collection by leukapheresis, PBMCs were isolated using Ficoll-Histopaque density gradient centrifugation and then cryopreserved in the vapor phase of liquid nitrogen. Analytical flow cytometry was used to check the purity and quantity of every magnetically sorted T cell population. Genomic DNA was isolated from each sorted fraction and quantified by UV absorbance on a Nanodrop 2000c. The data belong to a study of shared clonotypes between healthy human individuals (dated by TCRdb to the early 2020s). Study-level background: The cohort included three men and a couple of women between 18 and 49 years of age. The study deeply sequenced blood TCR repertoires of 5 or 6 healthy adults to estimate repertoire size and the extent of clonotype sharing between individuals. Libraries were prepared and TCR repertoires were sequenced by different laboratories using diverse techniques, in order to increase sequencing depth and limit assay-specific biases. Between about 0.94 and 8.9 billion PBMCs per donor were obtained by leukapheresis. For each donor, three plates each were used for CD4 naive and CD4 memory, two plates were used for CD8 naive, and one plate was used for CD8 memory. On the study overall, not on this receptor specifically: Incomplete sequencing was indicated by rarefaction of sorted-subset datasets, despite the large sequencing depth. Because the study included only a small number of donors, the genetic and exposure-history diversity represented was limited. Estimated clonotype richness was generally larger for naive than for memory subsets. Clonotypes shared by all four sorted-subset donors showed higher generation probabilities than non-shared clonotypes. Sampling was restricted to blood, and TCR repertoires in tissues likely differ from the TCR repertoires found in blood. Pairwise subsampling led to the expectation that sequencing depth would affect the degree of clonotype sharing among donors. Approximately 5% of naive CD4, around 3.5% of naive CD8, about 2.5% of memory CD4, and roughly 0.4% of memory CD8 clonotypes were shared across four donors.

The source is a man aged 25 to 40 in good health. Material for sequencing was naive CD4+ T cells sorted from blood. The meaning of the sample's cell subset or site label: CD45RA+ positively selected.

The DNA sequence is given as TGTGCCAGCTCCTGGACAGGGGCGAACACCGGGGAGCTGTTTTTT. Its protein product is CASSWTGANTGELFF. The sequence joins TRBV18 to TRBJ2-2; 9 central nucleotides agree with TRBD1. V lost 6 bases and J lost 0 bases, and the count of bases not matched to a germline gene is 2. According to the germline V gene, CDR1 reads KGHSH and CDR2 reads LQKENI. Its CDR3 holds 15 amino acids, cysteine through phenylalanine. The DNA shown is the 45-base CDR3, in frame from base 1.